Sequencing of this T cell receptor beta chain was carried out in a study of T cell responses to AZD1222 COVID-19 vaccine. With regard to this clone: Its matching antigen is unknown.

Profiling relied on immunoSEQ multiplex PCR, and the TCRdb table lists in-frame clones only, not all of them. This table holds some 150,000 clones, approximately 88% found once. Points from the study as a whole: Spike-wide coverage was observed for vaccine-associated CD4 TCRs, with dominant responses at 160-218 and 743-854. Seropositive status at baseline applied to only six AZD1222 recipients.

V shed 4 bases and J shed 5 bases, with 13 bases lying between them. There are 15 residues in the CDR3. Germline CDR1 is SGHNT and CDR2 is YYREEE (reference sequence). This TCR derives from an adult in good health. The specimen was peripheral blood, collected on day 0 of AZD1222 vaccination. V gene TRBV5-4 combines with J gene TRBJ1-6; no firm D call. The chain's CDR3 is CASSPTPLDNSPLHF. Written as DNA, the CDR3 is TGTGCCAGCAGCCCCACCCCTTTGGATAATTCACCCCTCCACTTT.